This record looks at one T cell receptor (beta chain) sequence and its context. Each donor (without exception) was a healthy Caucasian. Germline V gene data show CDR1 as MNHNS and CDR2 as SASEGT. J gave up 4 bases and V 5 bases, and 8 bases lay outside the gene matches. The CDR3 spans 15 residues. TCRdb passed the 5' RACE reads through MiXCR, listing each CDR3 protein once. Of 450,000 or so distinct CDR3 sequences detected, roughly 26% appear once; the ten largest clones hold around 3%. The record originates from a study of identical twins. This sample was also put to use in a study of T cells expressing NK-cell markers. In that study: The study drew TCR beta repertoires from sorted CD3+CD56+NKG2C+, CD3+CD56+NKG2C- and CD3+CD56-NKG2C+ T cells.

This TCR came from a woman aged 18-29 years in good health. The V gene is TRBV6-1, the J gene TRBJ2-5; 9 nucleotides line up with TRBD1. Sequenced: CD4+ T cells sorted from blood. As DNA, the CDR3 is TGTGCCAGCAGTCCCCGGGACAGGGTGTCAGAGACCCAGTACTTC. Protein: CASSPRDRVSETQYF.